This entry lists 25 T cell receptor beta chains sequenced from one sample in a study of OX40 agonist ivuxolimab in advanced cancers. Sequencing was performed with immunoSEQ multiplex PCR; in TCRdb, only in-frame clones are kept and a portion is missing. The sample contains under 15,000 clones, roughly four fifths of which appear only once. Material: CD4+ or CD8+ T cells sorted from blood, obtained in a trial of the OX40 agonist ivuxolimab. The receptors come from an adult with an advanced solid tumor such as melanoma, head and neck, liver or kidney cancer.

This clone was found a few times. V gene TRBV6-1 combines with J gene TRBJ2-7; D remains ambiguous. V was cut by 3 bases and J by 2 bases, with 11 bases left in between. CDR3 length: 14 amino acids. Germline lookup yields CDR1 MNHNS and CDR2 SASEGT. The CDR3 region has the DNA TGTGCCAGCAGTGACGAGTGGATAGCCTACGAGCAGTACTTC. Translated: CASSDEWIAYEQYF.

This clone was detected only once. The rearrangement uses TRBV9 and TRBJ2-2; TRBD2 matches 11 bases. The CDR3 is 16 residues long. Germline trimming cut 3 bases from V and 6 bases from J; bases unmatched to any gene: 7. Germline V gene sequence: CDR1 SGDLS, CDR2 YYNGEE. CDR3 DNA: TGTGCCAGCAGCGGAACTAGCGGGAGCCCCGCCGGGGAGCTGTTTTTT. Translation: CASSGTSGSPAGELFF.

This clone is a singleton in its sample. This sequence joins TRBV28 and TRBJ1-5; D is unclear. Germline V lookup: CDR1 MDHEN, CDR2 SYDVKM. The CDR3 sequence is 15 residues long. V was trimmed by 2 bases and J by 0 bases, leaving 8 bases between them. This CDR3 is CASSLTLYSNQPQHF. In nucleotides, the CDR3 is TGTGCCAGCAGTTTAACCCTTTATAGCAATCAGCCCCAGCATTTT.

The rearrangement joins TRBV6-5 to TRBJ1-1; D remains ambiguous. This CDR3 is 14 amino acids long. Germline CDR1 MNHEY, CDR2 SVGAGI. V gave up 6 bases and J gave up 4 bases, with 15 bases separating them. CDR3 sequence reads: CASSPVGIGTEAFF. The DNA for the CDR3 is TGTGCCAGCAGCCCCGTAGGTATTGGCACTGAAGCTTTCTTT.

The CDR3 nucleotides read TGTGCCAGCAGCCCCACAGGGACTAGCGGGAGGAATTGGTATTTT. Protein product: CASSPTGTSGRNWYF. This chain links TRBV7-9 with TRBJ2-3; 15 bases fit TRBD2. The germline V gene has CDR1 SEHNR and CDR2 FQNEAQ (reference sequence). The CDR3 sequence is 15 residues long. V gave up 5 bases and J gave up 14 bases; unmatched junction bases: 11. The full variable domain, completed using reference TRBV7-9 and TRBJ2-3, is DTGVSQNPRHKITKRGQNVTFRCDPISEHNRLYWYRQTLGQGPEFLTYFQNEAQLEKSRLLSDRFSAERPKGSFSTLEIQRTEQGDSAMYLCASSPTGTSGRNWYFGPGTRLTVL.

The rearrangement joins TRBV19 to TRBJ2-1; 7 bases fit TRBD2. From germline, CDR1 is LNHDA and CDR2 SQIVND (reference sequence). The CDR3 loop spans 19 amino acids. J was trimmed by 5 bases and V by 3 bases; bases with no gene match: 19. This CDR3 reads CASSIGGWRERSQHNEQFF. The CDR3 region has the DNA TGTGCCAGTAGTATTGGGGGTTGGCGGGAGCGGTCTCAGCACAATGAGCAGTTCTTC. The entire variable domain, with the rest obtained from reference TRBV19 and TRBJ2-1, is as follows: DGGITQSPKYLFRKEGQNVTLSCEQNLNHDAMYWYRQDPGQGLRLIYYSQIVNDFQKGDIAEGYSVSREKKESFPLTVTSAQKNPTAFYLCASSIGGWRERSQHNEQFFGPGTRLTVL.

J is TRBJ2-5 and V is TRBV10-2, with 8 positions matching TRBD1. The V gene's germline CDR1 is WSHSY and CDR2 SAAADI. This CDR3 is built from 16 residues. Losses at the gene ends were 3 bases for V and 2 bases for J; bases not matched to a gene: 8. CDR3 nucleotide sequence: TGCGCCAGCAGTGAAGGGCAGGGGGCCATTCAAGAGACCCAGTACTTC. This sequence encodes CASSEGQGAIQETQYF.

The chain combines TRBV7-3 with TRBJ2-7, with TRBD2 matching 8 bases. The V gene's germline CDR1 is SGHTA and CDR2 FQGTGA. The CDR3 extends over 14 amino acids. V lost 4 bases to trimming and J lost 1 base; unmatched junction nucleotides: 3. The CDR3 coding sequence is TGTGCCAGCAGCTCCGGGACTAGATCCTACGAGCAGTACTTC. Residues: CASSSGTRSYEQYF.

V gene TRBV4-2 combines with J gene TRBJ1-6; 7 bases fit TRBD1. This CDR3 has 14 residues. V gave up 1 base and J gave up 8 bases; unmatched junction bases: 2. Germline values: CDR1 LGHNA, CDR2 YNFKEQ. CDR3 sequence: CASSQATGDSPLHF. Written as DNA, the CDR3 is TGTGCCAGCAGCCAAGCTACAGGGGATTCACCCCTCCACTTT.

This clone showed up just once. The V gene is TRBV5-4, the J gene TRBJ2-3, with D hard to call. Trimming removed 4 bases at V and 2 bases at J, with 17 bases between. The germline V gene has CDR1 SGHNT and CDR2 YYREEE (reference sequence). The CDR3 runs to 16 residues. CDR3 bases: TGTGCCAGCAGCGCTCCTGTGGGCGAACTCACAGATACGCAGTATTTT. Translated: CASSAPVGELTDTQYF.

This clone has only one observation. This chain connects TRBV7-9 to TRBJ1-4; TRBD1 matches at 7 bases. CDR3 size: 15 residues. From germline, CDR1 is SEHNR and CDR2 FQNEAQ (reference sequence). Germline trimming cut 6 bases from V and 8 bases from J; bases unmatched to any gene: 12. Here the CDR3 DNA reads TGTGCCAGCAGTGGGGGGACAGCCGGCCGGGAAAAACTGTTTTTT. Amino acid sequence: CASSGGTAGREKLFF.

The J gene is TRBJ2-5, the V gene TRBV15; D is possibly TRBD2 (6 bases). The CDR3 sequence is 14 residues long. Germline CDR1 LNHNV, CDR2 YYDKDF (reference sequence). V lost 5 bases and J lost 1, with 11 bases in between. The CDR3 is CATSYLGGQETQYF. The CDR3, as DNA: TGTGCCACCAGCTATCTCGGGGGCCAAGAGACCCAGTACTTC.

CDR3 amino acids: CASSYRLRASGRDEQFF. The CDR3 DNA reads as TGTGCCAGCAGCTACCGCCTCCGGGCTAGCGGGAGGGATGAGCAGTTCTTC. The V and J genes are TRBV7-9 and TRBJ2-1; TRBD2 matches at 12 bases. Germline-derived CDR1 and CDR2 are SEHNR and FQNEAQ (reference sequence). The trim removed 4 bases at V and 8 bases at J, leaving 12 bases unmatched. The CDR3 loop spans 17 amino acids.

The V call is TRBV5-6, the J call TRBJ2-2; 13 positions match TRBD2. Germline assignment: CDR1 SGHDT and CDR2 YYEEEE. Trimming cost V 3 bases and J 2 bases; bases outside gene matches: 10. This CDR3 comprises 19 residues. The CDR3 coding sequence is TGTGCCAGCAGCTCACTGTACGGGACTAGCGGGACCAACACCGGGGAGCTGTTTTTT. Residues: CASSSLYGTSGTNTGELFF.

The rearrangement joins TRBV28 to TRBJ1-6, with D unresolved. The CDR3 consists of 15 residues. Germline lookup yields CDR1 MDHEN and CDR2 SYDVKM. Trimming took off 3 bases at V and 0 bases at J, with 6 bases between the two ends. The CDR3 sequence is CASSFQGSYNSPLHF. The CDR3 DNA reads as TGTGCCAGCAGTTTTCAAGGCTCCTATAATTCACCCCTCCACTTT.

The chain is built from TRBV28 and TRBJ2-6; D is unresolved. The CDR3 extends over 18 amino acids. Germline values: CDR1 MDHEN, CDR2 SYDVKM. The V end lost 7 bases, the J end lost 0 bases, and 19 bases lay between the germline ends. CDR3 sequence: CASIPANFQSSGANVLTF. The CDR3 nucleotides read TGTGCCAGCATCCCTGCGAACTTCCAGAGCTCTGGGGCCAACGTCCTGACTTTC.

The V call is TRBV7-9, the J call TRBJ2-3; D is possibly TRBD1 or TRBD2 (6 bases each). Trimming shortened V by 5 bases and J by 2 bases, and 14 bases separated the two germline ends. CDR1 is SEHNR and CDR2 is FQNEAQ in the germline V gene (reference sequence). CDR3 size: 15 residues. CDR3 nucleotides: TGTGCCAGCAGCCCAACCGGGGGCTACACAGATACGCAGTATTTT. Its translation: CASSPTGGYTDTQYF.

This sequence joins TRBV12-5 and TRBJ1-2, with a tentative D call TRBD1 (6 bases). Trimming cost V 3 bases and J 4 bases, with 12 bases left between them. From germline, CDR1 is LGHNT and CDR2 FRNRAP. The CDR3 is 14 residues long. DNA for the CDR3: TGTGCTAGTGGTTTTGCCGGGGGCGGCTATGGCTACACCTTC. It specifies CASGFAGGGYGYTF.

The chain links TRBV27 to TRBJ2-1, with D unclear. Germline V gene data show CDR1 as MNHEY and CDR2 as SMNVEV (reference sequence). This CDR3 is 13 amino acids long. Trimming took 3 bases from V and 7 from J, leaving 10 bases between them. The DNA of the CDR3 is TGTGCCAGCAGTTTCGGCAATCAGAATGAGCAGTTCTTC. Translated: CASSFGNQNEQFF.

The chain joins TRBV7-9 to TRBJ2-7; TRBD2 matches 11 bases. The length of the CDR3 is 15 residues. The J segment lost 3 bases and the V segment lost 1 base, leaving 2 bases of the junction unmatched. Germline CDR1 and CDR2: SEHNR and FQNEAQ (reference sequence). The chain's CDR3 is CASSLVTSGGYEQYF. CDR3 coding DNA: TGTGCCAGCAGCTTAGTTACTAGCGGGGGCTACGAGCAGTACTTC.

By share, this clone counts as medium-sized (0.01 to 0.1%). As DNA, the CDR3 is TGCGCCAGCAGCCCCCTGACATACGGCGCGAACACTGAAGCTTTCTTT. Its protein is CASSPLTYGANTEAFF. This chain joins TRBV5-1 and TRBJ1-1; D is ambiguous. This CDR3 spans 16 amino acids. The V end was cut by 4 bases, the J end by 1 base, with 17 bases between. Germline lookup yields CDR1 SGHRS and CDR2 YFSETQ.

The V and J genes are TRBV6-6 and TRBJ1-4, with TRBD1 matching over 11 bases. The CDR3 loop spans 13 amino acids. Germline values: CDR1 MNHNY, CDR2 SVGAGI (reference sequence). The V segment lost 5 bases and the J segment 15 bases; nucleotides outside the gene matches: 8. CDR3 nucleotides: TGTGCCAGCAGTCAGGACAGGGGGCCTTTCGTGTTTTTT. This encodes CASSQDRGPFVFF.

Details on this clone: At one boundary the junction diverges from the germline segment, which might be a read error. The V call is TRBV6-1, the J call TRBJ2-7, with TRBD1 matching 7 bases. Germline CDR1 MNHNS, CDR2 SASEGT. This CDR3 has 16 residues. The CDR3 nucleotides are TGTGCCATCAGTGAGTCGAATACAGGGGAGCTGTACGAGCAGTACTTC. Protein: CAISESNTGELYEQYF.

Turning to this clone: Sequence at one end of the junction differs from germline and may be a read error. Other nucleotide sequences from this sample produce the same CDR3. The chain combines TRBV5-4 with TRBJ2-7; TRBD1 is a possible D gene (5 bases). Germline assignment: CDR1 SGHNT and CDR2 YYREEE (reference sequence). The CDR3 sequence is 14 residues long. The CDR3 DNA is TGCGCCAGCAGCTTGGAAGCAGGGACCTACGAGCAGTACTTC. It yields the protein CASSLEAGTYEQYF.

The chain links TRBV27 to TRBJ2-3; D is uncertain. V dropped 2 bases and J dropped 0 bases, with 6 bases sitting between them. The CDR3 contains 14 residues. Per the germline V gene, CDR1 is MNHEY and CDR2 is SMNVEV (reference sequence). The DNA for the CDR3 is TGTGCCAGCAGTTTAGGTGGGAGCACAGATACGCAGTATTTT. Translation: CASSLGGSTDTQYF.